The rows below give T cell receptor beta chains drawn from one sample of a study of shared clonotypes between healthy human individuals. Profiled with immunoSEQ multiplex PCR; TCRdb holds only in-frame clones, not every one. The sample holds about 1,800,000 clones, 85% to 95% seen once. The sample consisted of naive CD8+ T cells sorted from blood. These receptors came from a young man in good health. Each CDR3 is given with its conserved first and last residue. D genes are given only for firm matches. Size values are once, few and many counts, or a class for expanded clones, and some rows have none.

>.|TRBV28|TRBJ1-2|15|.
CASSFGEGADYGYTF
TGTGCCAGCAGTTTCGGGGAGGGTGCGGACTATGGCTACACCTTC
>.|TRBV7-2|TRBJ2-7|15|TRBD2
CASSFILAANYEQYF
TGTGCCAGCAGCTTCATACTAGCGGCCAATTACGAGCAGTACTTC
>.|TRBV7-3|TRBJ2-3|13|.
CASADLYTDTQYF
TGTGCCAGCGCAGATTTATACACAGATACGCAGTATTTT
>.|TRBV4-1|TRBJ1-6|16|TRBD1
CASSHLPGQGNSPLHF
TGCGCCAGCAGCCATCTACCGGGACAGGGGAATTCACCCCTCCACTTT
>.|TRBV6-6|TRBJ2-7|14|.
CASSPLELFYEQYF
TGTGCCAGCAGTCCCCTTGAACTCTTCTACGAGCAGTACTTC
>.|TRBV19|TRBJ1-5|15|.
CASSIRGEGNQPQHF
TGTGCCAGTAGTATCAGGGGAGAGGGCAATCAGCCCCAGCATTTT
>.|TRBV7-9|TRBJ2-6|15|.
CASSLAVSGANVLTF
TGTGCCAGCAGCTTAGCAGTCTCTGGGGCCAACGTCCTGACTTTC
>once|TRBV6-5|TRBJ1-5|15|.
CASRTFGESNQPQHF
TGTGCCAGCAGGACCTTCGGGGAGTCAAATCAGCCCCAGCATTTT
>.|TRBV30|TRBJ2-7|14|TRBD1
CAWSVGTGPYEQYF
TGTGCCTGGAGTGTTGGGACAGGACCCTACGAGCAGTACTTC
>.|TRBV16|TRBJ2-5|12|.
CASSQFSETQYF
TGTGCCAGCAGCCAATTCAGTGAGACCCAGTACTTC
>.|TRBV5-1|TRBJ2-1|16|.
CASSFSSYRAYNEQFF
TGCGCCAGCAGCTTTTCATCTTACAGGGCCTACAATGAGCAGTTCTTC
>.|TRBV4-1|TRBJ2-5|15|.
CASSQDSGQGETQYF
TGCGCCAGCAGCCAAGATTCGGGGCAGGGAGAGACCCAGTACTTC
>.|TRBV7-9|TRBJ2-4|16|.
CASSLAPSEAKNIQYF
TGTGCCAGCAGCTTAGCTCCGAGTGAGGCCAAAAACATTCAGTACTTC
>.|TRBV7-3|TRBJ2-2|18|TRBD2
CASSSLGTSGINTGELFF
TGTGCCAGCAGCTCCCTTGGGACTAGCGGGATCAACACCGGGGAGCTGTTTTTT
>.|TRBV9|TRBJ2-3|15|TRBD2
CASGLAGSFSDTQYF
TGTGCCAGCGGTTTAGCGGGAAGTTTTTCAGATACGCAGTATTTT
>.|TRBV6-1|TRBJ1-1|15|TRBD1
CASSAGQGAITEAFF
TGTGCCAGCAGTGCCGGACAGGGGGCGATAACTGAAGCTTTCTTT
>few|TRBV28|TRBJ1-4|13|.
CASDGATNEKLFF
TGTGCCAGCGACGGAGCAACTAATGAAAAACTGTTTTTT
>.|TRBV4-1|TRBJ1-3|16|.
CASSQEPVDSGNTIYF
TGCGCCAGCAGCCAAGAACCCGTAGACTCTGGAAACACCATATATTTT
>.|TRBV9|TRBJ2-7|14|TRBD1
CASSPGGAGYEQYF
TGTGCCAGCAGCCCAGGGGGCGCGGGCTACGAGCAGTACTTC
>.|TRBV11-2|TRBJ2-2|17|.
CASSLEPYMENTGELFF
TGTGCCAGCAGCTTAGAACCGTACATGGAGAACACCGGGGAGCTGTTTTTT
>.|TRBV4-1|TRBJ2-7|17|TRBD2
CASSQPGLAGGPREQYF
TGCGCCAGCAGCCAACCGGGACTAGCGGGAGGGCCACGCGAGCAGTACTTC
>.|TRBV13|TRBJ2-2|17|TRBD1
CASSPETGGTNTGELFF
TGTGCCAGCAGCCCCGAAACAGGGGGGACCAACACCGGGGAGCTGTTTTTT
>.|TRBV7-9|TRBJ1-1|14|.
CASSQDGLNTEAFF
TGTGCCAGCAGCCAGGACGGACTGAACACTGAAGCTTTCTTT
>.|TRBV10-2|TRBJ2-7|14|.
CASSAPGASYEQYF
TGCGCCAGCAGTGCACCGGGAGCGTCCTACGAGCAGTACTTC
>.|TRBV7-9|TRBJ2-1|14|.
CASSLGDPHNEQFF
TGTGCCAGCAGCTTAGGGGACCCGCACAATGAGCAGTTCTTC
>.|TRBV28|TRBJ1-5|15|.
CASSSGVVAVQPQHF
TGTGCCAGCAGTAGCGGGGTAGTAGCAGTTCAGCCCCAGCATTTT